This T cell receptor beta chain was sequenced during a study of blood T cell repertoires in COVID-19. Across the study: Sources were T cells, B-cell-depleted T cells, or PBMCs; the material itself was cDNA or gDNA.

V was shortened by 4 bases and J by 4 bases, with 13 bases between the two germline ends. Germline V lookup: CDR1 LGHDT, CDR2 YNNKEL (reference sequence). This CDR3 comprises 14 residues. TCRdb's copy holds only in-frame clones and misses some; the assay was immunoSEQ multiplex PCR. The sample has about 330,000 clones, around 89% seen once. This sequence was found in a woman aged 45 to 65 with active or convalescent COVID-19. The sample comprised peripheral blood. The V gene is TRBV3-1 (or the pseudogene TRBV3-2), the J gene TRBJ1-2; the D is unclear. CDR3 loop: CASSRADSSYGYTF. CDR3 coding DNA: TGTGCCAGCAGCCGGGCTGATTCGTCCTATGGCTACACCTTC.